The present T cell receptor beta chain was sequenced within a study of cytomegalovirus exposure and HLA in healthy donors. The CDR3 spans 12 residues. Trimming removed 7 bases from V and 7 bases from J, with 13 bases in between. Germline CDR1 and CDR2: MNHEY and SMNVEV (reference sequence). Although they were nominally healthy when sampled, donors likely had unrecorded immune exposures. Study-wide results and limits: HLA alleles showed associations with 15,000 to 20,000 TCR beta sequences in a later analysis, at a 0.05 false discovery rate. In an earlier analysis, most TCR beta V segments were productive about 87% or about 30% of the time. Donor immune exposure was known only as CMV serostatus.

Primers for the PCR totalled 60 Vbeta and 13 Jbeta. The protocol was immunoSEQ multiplex PCR, while the TCRdb copy is restricted to in-frame clones and leaves out a portion. The sample contains approximately 130,000 clones, 70% to 80% of which appear only once. Turning to this clone: The antigen is undetermined.

Sample: PBMCs. The chain recombines TRBV27 with TRBJ1-1, with D perhaps matching TRBD1 (5 bases). This sequence originates from a man aged 25 to 45 in good health and CMV-seronegative. CDR3 residues: CASTITGGEAFF. In DNA form, the CDR3 reads TGTGCCAGCACCATCACGGGGGGTGAAGCTTTCTTT.